This T cell receptor beta chain originates from a study of blood T cell repertoires in COVID-19. Study-wide context: Samples taken during acute and convalescent COVID-19 were collected in the United States, Italy and Spain.

V was trimmed by 7 bases and J by 2 bases, leaving 17 bases between them. The CDR3 covers 15 residues. Germline V gene lookup returns CDR1 SGHRS and CDR2 YFSETQ. Measured with immunoSEQ multiplex PCR; TCRdb has only the in-frame clones, and not every one. The sample holds 50,000 to 70,000 clones, over 75% seen once. Sequenced material: peripheral blood. V and J are TRBV5-1 and TRBJ2-3; TRBD1 might be the D (7 bases). This receptor was obtained from a woman aged 80 or over with active COVID-19. As DNA, the CDR3 is TGCGCCAGCCACACCCAGGGGGGCTACACAGATACGCAGTATTTT. Protein sequence: CASHTQGGYTDTQYF. Together with reference TRBV5-1 and TRBJ2-3, the CDR3 gives the full variable domain: KAGVTQTPRYLIKTRGQQVTLSCSPISGHRSVSWYQQTPGQGLQFLFEYFSETQRNKGNFPGRFSGRQFSNSRSEMNVSTLELGDSALYLCASHTQGGYTDTQYFGPGTRLTVL.